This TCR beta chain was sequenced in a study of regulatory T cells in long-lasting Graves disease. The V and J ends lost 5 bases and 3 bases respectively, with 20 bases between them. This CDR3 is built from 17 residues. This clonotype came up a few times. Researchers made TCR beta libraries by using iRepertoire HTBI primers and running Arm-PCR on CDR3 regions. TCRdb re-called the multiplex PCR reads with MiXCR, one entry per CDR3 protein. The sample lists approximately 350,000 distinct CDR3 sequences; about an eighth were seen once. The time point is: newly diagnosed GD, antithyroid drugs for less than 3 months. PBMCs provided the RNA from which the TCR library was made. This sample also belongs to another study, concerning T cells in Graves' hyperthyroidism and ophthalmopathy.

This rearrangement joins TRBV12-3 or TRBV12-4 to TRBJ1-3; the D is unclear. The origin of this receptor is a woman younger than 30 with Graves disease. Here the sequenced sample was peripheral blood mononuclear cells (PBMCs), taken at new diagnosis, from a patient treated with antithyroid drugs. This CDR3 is CASSRGAQKFFGNTIYF. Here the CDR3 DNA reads TGTGCCAGCAGTCGGGGAGCCCAGAAGTTTTTTGGAAACACCATATATTTT.